Following are 24 T cell receptor beta chains from one sample sequenced in a study of CD8 T cells in ankylosing spondylitis (TCRdb year 2017). The full study reports these points: A TCR beta motif of 8 or 9 highly homologous amino acid variants appeared characteristic of blood from ankylosing spondylitis patients.

The library was produced with 5' RACE. Sequenced using an Illumina HiSeq 2500. TCRdb reanalyzed the raw reads on its own, using fastp at Q25 for trimming and MiXCR for clone calling, and kept in-frame beta chains. Identical CDR3 proteins give one entry, which carries the most common genes and DNA. Here the sample has about 840,000 distinct CDR3 sequences; about 11% occur a single time. The biggest ten clones account for under 0.6% of the sample. No antigen has been assigned to these receptors. Sequenced material: blood, either unsorted or a sorted T cell fraction (not recorded which). The receptors come from a male donor with ankylosing spondylitis.

The V gene is TRBV29-1, the J gene TRBJ1-1; no clear D gene. The CDR3 runs to 12 residues. The V end lost 7 bases, the J end lost 7 bases, and 16 bases lay between the germline ends. Germline V gene data show CDR1 as SQVTM and CDR2 as ANQGSEA. The CDR3 sequence: CSAEPSWGEAFF. In nucleotides, the CDR3 is TGCAGCGCCGAACCTTCGTGGGGTGAAGCTTTCTTT. Drawing the rest from reference TRBV29-1 and TRBJ1-1, the complete variable domain is SAVISQKPSRDICQRGTSLTIQCQVDSQVTMMFWYRQQPGQSLTLIATANQGSEATYESGFVIDKFPISRPNLTFSTLTVSNMSPEDSSIYLCSAEPSWGEAFFGQGTRLTVV.

The chain carries TRBV20-1 and TRBJ2-3, with 10 bases matching TRBD2. Germline V gives CDR1 DFQATT, CDR2 SNEGSKA (reference sequence). The V segment lost 5 bases and the J segment 5 bases; nucleotides outside the gene matches: 7. The CDR3 has 14 amino acids. CDR3 region: CSAFLAGVGDTQYF. Here the CDR3 DNA reads TGCAGTGCTTTTCTAGCGGGAGTAGGAGATACGCAGTATTTT.

The chain couples TRBV9 to TRBJ2-4; D not certain. Germline V gene sequence: CDR1 SGDLS, CDR2 YYNGEE. The CDR3 is made up of 16 amino acids. The ends were cut back, 3 bases at V and 2 bases at J, with 15 bases in the middle. CDR3 nucleotide sequence: TGTGCCAGCAGCGGCCGATCAGCTGGGTCCAAAAACATTCAGTACTTC. Translation gives CASSGRSAGSKNIQYF.

With regard to this clonotype: The conserved final phenylalanine or tryptophan is absent from the CDR3, which likely points to a read error. The CDR3 nucleotides read TGTGCCAGCAGCAGAGGACAGCAAGAGACCCAGTACTTA. This codes for CASSRGQQETQYL. The chain joins TRBV7-2 to TRBJ2-5, with D tentatively TRBD1 (6 bases). Germline loops: CDR1 SGHTA, CDR2 FQGNSA. The CDR3 has 13 amino acids. V lost 5 bases to trimming and J lost 2 bases, with 9 bases between them.

The chain links TRBV20-1 to TRBJ2-7; D is unresolved. This CDR3 spans 13 amino acids. Germline values: CDR1 DFQATT, CDR2 SNEGSKA (reference sequence). The V gene lost 0 bases and the J gene lost 6 bases, with 12 bases spanning the gap. CDR3: CSARDVPGSEQYF. The CDR3 nucleotides are TGCAGTGCTAGAGATGTACCGGGTTCCGAGCAGTACTTC.

The rearrangement uses TRBV6-5 and TRBJ1-5, with D possibly being TRBD1 (6 bases). Trimming pared 0 bases from V and 5 bases from J, leaving 11 bases between. This CDR3 comprises 15 residues. CDR1 is MNHEY, CDR2 SVGAGI, per germline. CDR3 sequence (DNA): TGTGCCAGCAGTTACTCGTTGGCAGGGGATCAGCCCCAGCATTTT. Residues: CASSYSLAGDQPQHF.

This clonotype was seen more than once but under ten times. This chain uses TRBV4-3 with TRBJ2-3; no definite D call. This CDR3 has 13 residues. With 0 bases removed from V and 12 bases from J, the gap between germline ends came to 13 bases. Germline assignment: CDR1 LGHNA and CDR2 YSLEER. The CDR3 sequence is CASSQDLSPGQYF. CDR3 coding DNA: TGCGCCAGCAGCCAAGATTTATCCCCTGGACAGTATTTT.

This clonotype was recorded a few times. The V gene is TRBV11-2, the J gene TRBJ2-3; 8 bases match TRBD2. V trimming: 7 bases; J trimming: 0 bases; junction bases outside the gene matches: 18. CDR3 length equals 19 residues. In germline, CDR1 is SGHAT, CDR2 FQNNGV. As DNA, the CDR3 is TGTGCCAGCACCCCATGGGGCTCAGCGGGGGCCGTTAGCACAGATACGCAGTATTTT. Encoded protein: CASTPWGSAGAVSTDTQYF.

V is TRBV6-5 and J is TRBJ1-5, with 8 bases lining up with TRBD1. Germline values: CDR1 MNHEY, CDR2 SVGAGI. The CDR3 spans 15 residues. With 2 bases clipped from V and 4 bases from J, the junction kept 4 bases outside the gene matches. The CDR3 here is CASSYRRGRNQPQHF. In DNA form, the CDR3 reads TGTGCCAGCAGTTACCGCAGGGGGCGGAATCAGCCCCAGCATTTT.

This clonotype was counted only a few times. This sequence joins TRBV12-3 or TRBV12-4 and TRBJ1-2, with a weak D call TRBD1 (6 bases). The CDR3 contains 13 residues. Trimming cost V 5 bases and J 6 bases, with 13 bases left between them. This CDR3 is CASSKEQGHGYTF. DNA for the CDR3: TGTGCCAGCAGTAAAGAACAGGGTCATGGCTACACCTTC.

The V gene is TRBV7-2, the J gene TRBJ2-5; either TRBD1 or TRBD2 may fit D (6 bases each). Germline loops: CDR1 SGHTA, CDR2 FQGNSA. V was clipped by 4 bases and J by 6 bases, with 15 bases between them. CDR3 length equals 14 residues. In DNA, the CDR3 is TGTGCCAGCAGCTCTTTGAGGAGGGGGAAGACCCAGTACTTC. Amino acid sequence: CASSSLRRGKTQYF.

Many counts were recorded for this clonotype. V and J are TRBV20-1 and TRBJ2-1; perhaps TRBD2 as D (7 bases). CDR1 DFQATT and CDR2 SNEGSKA come from the germline V gene (reference sequence). The CDR3 length is 16 residues. Trimming stripped 0 bases from V and 1 base from J, with 13 bases between. CDR3 loop: CSARDRGAGSYNEQFF. The CDR3 region has the DNA TGCAGTGCTAGAGATCGGGGGGCGGGTTCCTACAATGAGCAGTTCTTC.

This clonotype came up a few times. The V and J genes are TRBV20-1 and TRBJ1-2; D unresolved. The V gene lost 1 base and the J gene lost 6 bases, with 6 bases spanning the gap. CDR3 length equals 11 residues. Looked up from germline, CDR1 is DFQATT and CDR2 is SNEGSKA (reference sequence). CDR3 region: CSARVSDGYTF. The DNA for the CDR3 is TGCAGTGCTAGAGTGTCGGATGGCTACACCTTC.

This clonotype showed up just a few times. The chain uses TRBV5-1 and TRBJ2-5; D unclear. Trimming removed 5 bases from V and 1 base from J, with 18 bases in between. CDR3 length: 16 residues. Germline V CDR1 and CDR2: SGHRS, YFSETQ. In DNA form, the CDR3 reads TGCGCCAGCAGTTCCGGCGCACTCCTCTTCCAAGAGACCCAGTACTTC. It codes for CASSSGALLFQETQYF.

This clonotype was counted between two and nine times. This sequence joins TRBV6-1 and TRBJ1-2, with D hard to call. Germline CDR1 MNHNS, CDR2 SASEGT. The CDR3 runs to 13 residues. Deletions cut 0 bases from V and 8 bases from J, with 10 bases between. The CDR3 spells CASSEAARMGYTF. As DNA, the CDR3 is TGTGCCAGCAGTGAAGCGGCAAGGATGGGCTACACCTTC.

This chain connects TRBV27 to TRBJ2-2; no definite D call. The CDR3 runs to 13 residues. V lost 5 bases, J lost 9 bases, and 13 bases lay in between. Germline V lookup: CDR1 MNHEY, CDR2 SMNVEV (reference sequence). CDR3 coding DNA: TGTGCCAGCAGTACGACGTGGGGTCGGGAGCTGTTTTTT. This translates into CASSTTWGRELFF.

This clonotype was seen more than once but under ten times. The chain carries TRBV11-2 and TRBJ2-2; D is unclear. The CDR3 length is 14 residues. Germline V gene lookup returns CDR1 SGHAT and CDR2 FQNNGV. Trimming took off 3 bases at V and 1 base at J, with 6 bases between the two ends. The CDR3: CASSFRQNTGELFF. The CDR3 DNA reads as TGTGCCAGCAGCTTTCGACAGAACACCGGGGAGCTGTTTTTT.

This clonotype has only a few counts. The chain combines TRBV7-2 with TRBJ2-7; D assignment may be TRBD1 or TRBD2 (5 bases each). Looked up from germline, CDR1 is SGHTA and CDR2 is FQGNSA. V lost 1 base and J lost 7, with 17 bases in between. The CDR3 is made up of 15 amino acids. This CDR3 is CASSLGLAEGKEQYF. The CDR3 bases are TGTGCCAGCAGCTTAGGCCTAGCCGAGGGGAAGGAGCAGTACTTC.

This clonotype was seen a handful of times. The chain is built from TRBV20-1 and TRBJ2-3, with TRBD2 identical over 8 bases. Trimming cost V 1 base and J 10 bases; bases outside gene matches: 10. The CDR3 spans 14 residues. Germline loops: CDR1 DFQATT, CDR2 SNEGSKA (reference sequence). Here the CDR3 DNA reads TGCAGTGCTAGAGTACCCGGGGGGGGGGAAGCGCAGTATTTT. Translation: CSARVPGGGEAQYF.

This clonotype was observed a few times. This sequence joins TRBV12-3 or TRBV12-4 and TRBJ2-5; 11 positions agree with TRBD2. CDR3 length: 16 amino acids. With 0 bases clipped from V and 4 bases from J, the junction kept 4 bases outside the gene matches. CDR3 amino acids: CASSLASGRASETQYF. CDR3 coding DNA: TGTGCCAGCAGTTTAGCTAGCGGGAGGGCCTCAGAGACCCAGTACTTC.

The chain has TRBV2 and TRBJ2-4; weak D call: TRBD2 (6 bases). The CDR3 spans 18 residues. Looked up from germline, CDR1 is SNHLY and CDR2 is FYNNEI. CDR3 in amino acids: CTRSKSLEGRVAKNIQYF. The CDR3, as DNA: TGTACCCGCAGTAAAAGTTTGGAGGGAAGGGTTGCCAAAAACATTCAGTACTTC. The whole variable domain, filled in from reference TRBV2 and TRBJ2-4, reads EPEVTQTPSHQVTQMGQEVILRCVPISNHLYFYWYRQILGQKVEFLVSFYNNEISEKSEIFDDQFSVERPDGSNFTLKIRSTKLEDSAMYFCTRSKSLEGRVAKNIQYFGAGTRLSVL.

This sequence joins TRBV28 and TRBJ2-3; TRBD1 matches at 7 bases. CDR1 MDHEN and CDR2 SYDVKM come from the germline V gene. This CDR3 region has 17 residues. V dropped 5 bases and J dropped 1; count of bases not matched to a gene: 12. The CDR3 sequence: CASSPNAGTVGTDTQYF. The CDR3 nucleotides read TGTGCCAGCAGTCCCAACGCCGGGACAGTCGGCACAGATACGCAGTATTTT.

The genes are TRBV15 and TRBJ1-1; 7 positions match TRBD1. Germline assignment: CDR1 LNHNV and CDR2 YYDKDF (reference sequence). Unmatched junction bases numbered 12, after V lost 4 bases and J lost 4 bases. The CDR3 sequence is 16 residues long. The CDR3 spells CATSKQGTGWGTEAFF. The CDR3 coding sequence is TGTGCCACCAGCAAACAGGGGACGGGCTGGGGCACTGAAGCTTTCTTT. Variable domain in full (rest from reference TRBV15 and TRBJ1-1): DAMVIQNPRYQVTQFGKPVTLSCSQTLNHNVMYWYQQKSSQAPKLLFHYYDKDFNNEADTPDNFQSRRPNTSFCFLDIRSPGLGDTAMYLCATSKQGTGWGTEAFFGQGTRLTVV.

The chain links TRBV10-2 to TRBJ2-7; D gene uncertain. This CDR3 contains 16 residues. V was cut by 2 bases and J by 0 bases, with 14 bases left in between. Germline CDR1 is WSHSY and CDR2 is SAAADI. DNA for the CDR3: TGCGCCAGCAGTGAGGCGCTAAGGAAGGGCTCCTACGAGCAGTACTTC. It is translated as CASSEALRKGSYEQYF.